The 17 T cell receptor delta chains listed next were all sequenced from one sample in a study of gamma-delta chains in newborns, infants, children. TCRdb reran clone calling via CATT on the reads. The sample has some 2,300 delta-chain clones; 8.5% to 10% are singletons. The sequenced sample consisted of blood. These receptors all stem from a child who was a newborn, infant or young child, either healthy, febrile or measles-vaccinated (not recorded which).

By sample share, this clone is large. In the same sample, other DNA sequences code for this CDR3. V is TRDV1 and J is TRDJ1, with D hard to call. Trimming cost V 2 bases and J 0 bases, with 7 bases left between them. Germline V gene lookup returns CDR1 TSWWSYY and CDR2 QGS. This CDR3 spans 14 amino acids. The CDR3 loop is CALGEASNTDKLIF. CDR3 bases: TGTGCTCTTGGGGAAGCGTCTAACACCGATAAACTCATCTTT.

As for this clone: TCRdb's protein for this DNA is that of a much larger clone and differs from the translation at residue 9, likely a read error; the protein shown is the DNA translation. This chain links TRDV2 with TRDJ1; TRDD3 matches 7 bases. CDR3 length: 15 residues. The V gene's germline CDR1 is GEAIGNYY and CDR2 EKD. J gave up 1 base and V 3 bases, and 7 bases lay outside the gene matches. The CDR3 loop is CACDPGGHRTDKLIF. CDR3 bases: TGTGCCTGTGACCCTGGGGGCCATCGCACCGATAAACTCATCTTT.

This clone has more than one count but fewer than ten. A much larger clone differs by one base, so this may be a read error. Different DNA sequences within this sample yield the same CDR3. The chain uses TRDV2 and TRDJ1; possibly TRDD3 for D (5 bases). This CDR3 has 20 residues. Germline CDR1 GEAIGNYY, CDR2 EKD. This CDR3 is CACDTVPPPGVPRDTDKLIF. The CDR3 DNA reads as TGTGCCTGTGACACCGTACCCCCTCCGGGGGTTCCCCGGGACACTGATAAACTCATCTTT.

This clone qualifies as medium-sized (0.01 to 0.1%). The chain couples TRDV2 to TRDJ1; TRDD3 matches at 7 bases. Germline trimming cut 2 bases from V and 0 bases from J; bases unmatched to any gene: 8. The CDR3 is 16 residues long. Looked up from germline, CDR1 is GEAIGNYY and CDR2 is EKD. For the CDR3, the DNA is TGTGCCTGTGACATTATGGGGGACAAGTACACCGATAAACTCATCTTT. Its protein product is CACDIMGDKYTDKLIF.

This chain links TRDV1 with TRDJ1; 12 bases are a match to TRDD3. Looked up from germline, CDR1 is TSWWSYY and CDR2 is QGS. The CDR3 runs to 23 residues. The V and J ends lost 5 bases and 3 bases, in that order; junction bases with no gene match: 28. The CDR3: CALGPGASPPITGGYIRADKLIF. The CDR3 DNA sequence: TGTGCTCTTGGGCCTGGGGCGTCCCCACCTATTACTGGGGGATACATAAGAGCCGATAAACTCATCTTT.

This clone was seen a handful of times. TCRdb's protein, taken from a much larger clone, differs from this DNA's translation at residue 14, likely owing to a read error; the protein displayed comes from the DNA. The rearrangement uses TRDV1 and TRDJ2; TRDD3 is a possible D gene (6 bases). The germline CDR1 and CDR2 sequences are TSWWSYY and QGS. The CDR3 sequence is 18 residues long. The CDR3 loop reads CALGEHVGDDFLTTQLFF. The CDR3 bases are TGTGCTCTTGGGGAACATGTTGGGGATGATTTTTTGACAACACAACTCTTCTTT.

Sample share makes this clone large (0.1 to 1%). The chain has TRDV2 and TRDJ3; 11 nucleotides match TRDD3. The trim removed 2 bases at V and 0 bases at J, leaving 8 bases unmatched. Looked up from germline, CDR1 is GEAIGNYY and CDR2 is EKD. CDR3 length: 20 amino acids. CDR3 sequence: CACDSGWGIQSSWDTRQMFF. For the CDR3, the DNA is TGTGCCTGTGACAGCGGCTGGGGGATACAAAGCTCCTGGGACACCCGACAGATGTTTTTC.

This clone qualifies as medium-sized. The sample holds other DNA sequences that translate to the same CDR3. The genes are TRDV2 and TRDJ1, with D unresolved. Germline lookup yields CDR1 GEAIGNYY and CDR2 EKD. V lost 3 bases and J lost 0, with 13 bases in between. The CDR3 spans 15 residues. For the CDR3, the DNA is TGTGCCTGTGACGCTAAGGACCTATACACCGATAAACTCATCTTT. Translating gives CACDAKDLYTDKLIF.

This clone counts as large. This sample includes further DNA sequences coding for the same CDR3. As DNA, the CDR3 is TGTGCCTGTGACCCGGTCGTACTGGGGGATAGCCCCTGGGACACCCGACAGATGTTTTTC. Amino acids: CACDPVVLGDSPWDTRQMFF. The V gene is TRDV2, the J gene TRDJ3; 11 positions agree with TRDD3. CDR3 length equals 20 residues. Germline assignment: CDR1 GEAIGNYY and CDR2 EKD. V shed 3 bases and J 2 bases; nucleotides not matched to a gene: 11.

The J gene is TRDJ1, the V gene TRDV2, with 9 bases matching TRDD3. Per the germline V gene, CDR1 is GEAIGNYY and CDR2 is EKD. V lost 9 bases to trimming and J lost 2 bases; unmatched junction nucleotides: 15. CDR3 size: 16 residues. The CDR3 region is CARVRSGIRRTDKLIF. CDR3 nucleotide sequence: TGTGCCCGGGTTCGTTCGGGGATACGCCGGACCGATAAACTCATCTTT.

This clone appeared a few times. A read error likely explains why the TCRdb protein, taken from a much larger clone, differs from this DNA's translation at residue 10; the protein shown is translated from the DNA. This sequence joins TRDV2 and TRDJ3; TRDD3 agrees at 11 bases. CDR1 and CDR2 from the germline V gene are GEAIGNYY and EKD. The CDR3 runs to 18 residues. V shed 3 bases, J shed 3 bases, and the junction held 6 bases outside the gene matches. The chain's CDR3 is CACDSLLGDIWDTRQMFF. The CDR3 nucleotides are TGTGCCTGTGACTCCTTACTGGGGGATATCTGGGACACCCGACAGATGTTTTTC.

This clone was observed a handful of times. The sample contains more than one DNA sequence encoding this CDR3. The rearrangement uses TRDV2 and TRDJ3; 10 positions agree with TRDD3. Looked up from germline, CDR1 is GEAIGNYY and CDR2 is EKD. The CDR3 spans 17 residues. Trimming at V came to 9 bases and at J to 0 bases, leaving 7 bases not matched to a gene. The CDR3 sequence is CATVLGDSSWDTRQMFF. CDR3 bases: TGTGCCACCGTCCTGGGGGATAGCTCCTGGGACACCCGACAGATGTTTTTC.

This clone is medium-sized by share. The junction does not match germline at one end; this may be a read error. In the same sample, other DNA sequences code for this CDR3. V is TRDV2 and J is TRDJ3; 13 bases map to TRDD3. The CDR3 has 17 amino acids. The germline V gene encodes CDR1 GEAIGNYY and CDR2 EKD. CDR3 in DNA: TGCGCCTGTGACATACTGGGGGATACGTGGGACACCCGACAGATGTTTTTC. Its protein product is CACDILGDTWDTRQMFF.

This clone is large in the sample. V is TRDV2 and J is TRDJ3; possibly TRDD3 for D (6 bases). Looked up from germline, CDR1 is GEAIGNYY and CDR2 is EKD. The CDR3 has 19 amino acids. Deletions cut 0 bases from V and 0 bases from J, with 14 bases between. CDR3 coding DNA: TGTGCCTGTGACACCGTCGGGGATTTCGACTCCTGGGACACCCGACAGATGTTTTTC. This encodes CACDTVGDFDSWDTRQMFF.

This clone qualifies as medium-sized. A far larger clone lies a single base away; this is likely a read error. The V and J genes are TRDV2 and TRDJ1, with 9 bases that match TRDD3. Germline V CDR1 and CDR2: GEAIGNYY, EKD. The CDR3 runs to 14 residues. The CDR3 bases are TGTGCCTGTGACGTACTGGGGGACACCGATAAACCCATCTTT. This gives the protein CACDVLGDTDKPIF.

As to this clone: This may be a read error, as it is one base from a much larger clone. This specimen includes other DNA sequences encoding the same CDR3. This chain connects TRDV2 to TRDJ1; 7 bases agree with TRDD3. Germline CDR1 is GEAIGNYY and CDR2 is EKD. The CDR3 has 16 residues. The V segment lost 2 bases and the J segment 2 bases; nucleotides outside the gene matches: 10. This CDR3 is CACDIPTTGETDKLIF. CDR3 sequence (DNA): TGTGCCTGTGACATCCCTACGACTGGGGAGACCGATAAACTCATCTTT.

In this sample, this clone turned up a few times. The sample contains more than one DNA sequence encoding this CDR3. The CDR3 loop is CALGELYNGDPLILGGRRTDKLIF. CDR3 coding DNA: TGTGCTCTTGGGGAACTATATAACGGTGATCCCCTCATACTGGGGGGCCGTCGGACCGATAAACTCATCTTT. The chain combines TRDV1 with TRDJ1; 8 nucleotides match TRDD3. Germline V lookup: CDR1 TSWWSYY, CDR2 QGS. This CDR3 is 24 amino acids long. Unmatched junction bases numbered 29, after V lost 0 bases and J lost 2 bases.